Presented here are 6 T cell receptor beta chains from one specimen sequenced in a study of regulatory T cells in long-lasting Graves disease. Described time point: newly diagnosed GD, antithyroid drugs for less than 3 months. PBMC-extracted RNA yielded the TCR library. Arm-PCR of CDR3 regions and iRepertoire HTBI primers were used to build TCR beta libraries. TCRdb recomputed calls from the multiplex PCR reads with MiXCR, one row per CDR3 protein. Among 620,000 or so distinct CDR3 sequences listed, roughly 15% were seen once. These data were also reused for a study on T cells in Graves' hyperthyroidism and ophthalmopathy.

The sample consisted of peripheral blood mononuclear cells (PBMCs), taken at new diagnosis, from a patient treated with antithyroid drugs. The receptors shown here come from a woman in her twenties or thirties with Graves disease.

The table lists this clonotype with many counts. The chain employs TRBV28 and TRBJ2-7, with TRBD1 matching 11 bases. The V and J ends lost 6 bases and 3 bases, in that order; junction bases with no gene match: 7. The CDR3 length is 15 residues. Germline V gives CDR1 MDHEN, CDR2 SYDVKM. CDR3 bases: TGTGCCAGCAGATCCTCCGGGACAGGGGGCTACGAGCAGTACTTC. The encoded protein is CASRSSGTGGYEQYF.

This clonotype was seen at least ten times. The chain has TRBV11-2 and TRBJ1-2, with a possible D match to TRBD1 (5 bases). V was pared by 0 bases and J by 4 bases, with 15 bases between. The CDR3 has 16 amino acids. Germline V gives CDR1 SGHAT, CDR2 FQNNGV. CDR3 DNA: TGTGCCAGCAGCTTAGATCGTGAGGACACCGTCTATGGCTACACCTTC. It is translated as CASSLDREDTVYGYTF.

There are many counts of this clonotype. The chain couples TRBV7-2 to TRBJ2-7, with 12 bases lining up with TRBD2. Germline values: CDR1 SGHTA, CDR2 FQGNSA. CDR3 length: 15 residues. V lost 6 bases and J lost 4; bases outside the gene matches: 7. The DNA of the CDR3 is TGTGCCAGCAGTCGACTAGCGGGAGTTTCATACGAGCAGTACTTC. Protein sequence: CASSRLAGVSYEQYF.

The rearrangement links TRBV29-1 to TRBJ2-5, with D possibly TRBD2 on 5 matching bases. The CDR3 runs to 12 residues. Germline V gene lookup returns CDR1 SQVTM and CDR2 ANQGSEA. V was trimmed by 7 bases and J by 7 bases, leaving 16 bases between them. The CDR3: CSAGVGIWTQYF. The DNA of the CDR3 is TGCAGCGCCGGGGTAGGCATTTGGACCCAGTACTTC.

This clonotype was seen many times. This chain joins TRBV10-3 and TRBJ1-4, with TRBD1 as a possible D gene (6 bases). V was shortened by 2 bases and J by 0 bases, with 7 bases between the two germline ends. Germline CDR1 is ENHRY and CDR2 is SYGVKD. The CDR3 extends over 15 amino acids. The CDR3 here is CAISEQGSTNEKLFF. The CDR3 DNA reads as TGTGCCATCAGTGAGCAGGGGTCAACTAATGAAAAACTGTTTTTT.

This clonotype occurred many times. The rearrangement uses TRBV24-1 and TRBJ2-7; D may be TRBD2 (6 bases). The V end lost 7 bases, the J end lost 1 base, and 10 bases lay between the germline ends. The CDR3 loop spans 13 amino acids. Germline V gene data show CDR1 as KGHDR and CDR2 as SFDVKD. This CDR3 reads CATRSGDSYEQYF. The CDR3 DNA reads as TGTGCCACCAGGTCGGGGGATTCCTACGAGCAGTACTTC.